The clone carrying this T cell receptor beta chain was observed many times. This entry comes from a study of spatial heterogeneity in lung cancer. Across the whole study: Mean representation of each unique TCR and UMI combination in the raw reads exceeded ten occurrences.

TCRdb recomputed calls from the 5' RACE reads with MiXCR, one row per CDR3 protein. The repertoire holds tens of thousands of distinct CDR3 sequences, with 6.5% to 9.5% as singletons. CDR3 length equals 14 residues. V gave up 3 bases and J gave up 0 bases, with 12 bases separating them. Germline V gene sequence: CDR1 DFQATT, CDR2 SNEGSKA (reference sequence). This sample's time point: blood at routine non-recurrence follow-up after resection. Unsorted tumor, nontumor lung tissue or cryopreserved PBMC supplied the whole RNA. The chain recombines TRBV20-1 with TRBJ2-7, with a possible D match to TRBD2 (6 bases). The clonotype originates from a male donor with early-stage non-small cell lung cancer. The material sequenced was PBMCs, taken at follow-up. CDR3 in amino acids: CSARMGGISYEQYF. CDR3 coding DNA: TGCAGTGCTAGGATGGGGGGTATCTCCTACGAGCAGTACTTC.